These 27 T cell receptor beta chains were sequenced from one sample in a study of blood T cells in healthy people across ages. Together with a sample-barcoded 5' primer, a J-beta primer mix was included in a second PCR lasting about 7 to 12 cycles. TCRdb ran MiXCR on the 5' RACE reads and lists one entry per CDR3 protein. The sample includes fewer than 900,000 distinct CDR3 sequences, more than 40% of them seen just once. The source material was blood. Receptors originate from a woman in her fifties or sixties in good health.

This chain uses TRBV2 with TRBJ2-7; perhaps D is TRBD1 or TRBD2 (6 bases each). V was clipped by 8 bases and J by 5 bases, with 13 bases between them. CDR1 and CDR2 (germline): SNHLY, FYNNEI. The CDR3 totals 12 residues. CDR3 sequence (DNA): TGTGCCAGCCGCTTAGGGGGGCACGAGCAGTACTTC. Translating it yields CASRLGGHEQYF.

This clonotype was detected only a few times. In DNA, the CDR3 is TGCGCCAGCAGCTTGGAAGGGGGCGCGGGGAATCAGCCCCAGCATTTT. It specifies CASSLEGGAGNQPQHF. The chain combines TRBV5-1 with TRBJ1-5; 7 positions agree with TRBD1. Looked up from germline, CDR1 is SGHRS and CDR2 is YFSETQ. This CDR3 contains 16 residues. The V segment lost 0 bases and the J segment 4 bases; nucleotides outside the gene matches: 7.

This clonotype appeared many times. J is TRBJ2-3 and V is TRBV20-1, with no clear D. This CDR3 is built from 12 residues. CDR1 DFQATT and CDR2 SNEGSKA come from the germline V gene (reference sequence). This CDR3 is CRGDTGTDTQYF. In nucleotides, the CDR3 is TGCAGGGGCGATACGGGCACAGATACGCAGTATTTT.

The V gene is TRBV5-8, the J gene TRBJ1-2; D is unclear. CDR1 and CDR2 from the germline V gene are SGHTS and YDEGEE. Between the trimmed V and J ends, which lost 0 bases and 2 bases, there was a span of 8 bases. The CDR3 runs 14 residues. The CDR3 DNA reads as TGTGCCAGCAGCTTGGGCAGGATGAACTATGGCTACACCTTC. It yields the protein CASSLGRMNYGYTF.

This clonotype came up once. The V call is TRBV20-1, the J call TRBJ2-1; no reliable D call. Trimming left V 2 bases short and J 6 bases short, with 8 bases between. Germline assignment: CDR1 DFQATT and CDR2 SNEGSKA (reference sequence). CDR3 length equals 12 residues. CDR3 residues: CSARLDRNEQFF. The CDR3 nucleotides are TGCAGTGCTAGATTGGACCGCAATGAGCAGTTCTTC.

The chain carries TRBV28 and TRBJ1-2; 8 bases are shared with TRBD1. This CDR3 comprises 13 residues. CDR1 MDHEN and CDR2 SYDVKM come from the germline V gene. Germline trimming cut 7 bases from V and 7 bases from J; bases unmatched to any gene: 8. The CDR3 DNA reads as TGTGCCAGCACCGCCAACGGACAGGGTGGCTACACCTTC. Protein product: CASTANGQGGYTF.

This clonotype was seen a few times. The CDR3 reads CSAPPTSGISEQYF. The DNA for the CDR3 is TGCAGTGCACCACCTACTAGCGGGATCTCCGAGCAGTACTTC. The rearrangement links TRBV20-1 to TRBJ2-7; 10 bases line up with TRBD2. The CDR3 runs 14 residues. The V and J ends lost 6 bases and 6 bases, in that order; junction bases with no gene match: 11. Germline values: CDR1 DFQATT, CDR2 SNEGSKA (reference sequence).

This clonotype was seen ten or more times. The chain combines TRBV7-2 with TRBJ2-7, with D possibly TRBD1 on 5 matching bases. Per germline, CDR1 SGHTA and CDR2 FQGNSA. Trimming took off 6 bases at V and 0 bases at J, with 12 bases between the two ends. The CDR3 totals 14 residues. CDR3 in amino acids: CASSLQGASYEQYF. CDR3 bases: TGTGCCAGCAGTTTGCAAGGGGCCTCCTACGAGCAGTACTTC.

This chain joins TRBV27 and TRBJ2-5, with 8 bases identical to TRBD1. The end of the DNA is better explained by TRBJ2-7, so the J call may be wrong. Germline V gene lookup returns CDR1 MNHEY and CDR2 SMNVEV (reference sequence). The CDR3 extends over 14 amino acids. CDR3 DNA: TGTGCCAGCAGTTGGGGCAGGGGACAGGACGAGCAGTACTTC. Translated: CASSWGRGQDEQYF.

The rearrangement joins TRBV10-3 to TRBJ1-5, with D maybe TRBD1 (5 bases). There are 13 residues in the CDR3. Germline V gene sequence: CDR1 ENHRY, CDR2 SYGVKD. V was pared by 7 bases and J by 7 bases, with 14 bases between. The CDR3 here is CAINQGVNQPQHF. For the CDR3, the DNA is TGTGCCATCAACCAGGGAGTCAACCAGCCCCAGCATTTT.

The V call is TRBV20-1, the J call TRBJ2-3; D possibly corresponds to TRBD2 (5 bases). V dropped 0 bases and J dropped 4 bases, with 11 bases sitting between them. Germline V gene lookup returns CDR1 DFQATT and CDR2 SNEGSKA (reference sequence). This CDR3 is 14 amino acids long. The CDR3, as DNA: TGCAGTGCTAGAGATACTGCTAGCTCAGATACGCAGTATTTT. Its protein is CSARDTASSDTQYF.

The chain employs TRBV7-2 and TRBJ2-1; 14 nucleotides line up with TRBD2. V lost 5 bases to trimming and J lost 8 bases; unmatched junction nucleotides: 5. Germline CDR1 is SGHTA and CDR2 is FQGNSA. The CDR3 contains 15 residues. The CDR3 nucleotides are TGTGCCAGCAGCGCGACTAGCGGGAGGGCCGATGAGCAGTTCTTC. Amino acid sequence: CASSATSGRADEQFF.

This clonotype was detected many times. This chain's CDR3 is CASSRGRLETQYF. CDR3 bases: TGTGCCAGCAGTCGCGGAAGGCTAGAGACCCAGTACTTC. The chain joins TRBV25-1 to TRBJ2-5, with D uncertain. The CDR3 runs 13 residues. V was trimmed by 5 bases and J by 4 bases, leaving 11 bases between them. The germline V gene has CDR1 MGHDK and CDR2 SYGVNS.

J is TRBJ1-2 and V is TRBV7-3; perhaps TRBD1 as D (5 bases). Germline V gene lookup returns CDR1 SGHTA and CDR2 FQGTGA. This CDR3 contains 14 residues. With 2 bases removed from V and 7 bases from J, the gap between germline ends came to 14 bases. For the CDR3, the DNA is TGTGCCAGCAGCTTATATGCAGGGACTCGTGGCTACACCTTC. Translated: CASSLYAGTRGYTF.

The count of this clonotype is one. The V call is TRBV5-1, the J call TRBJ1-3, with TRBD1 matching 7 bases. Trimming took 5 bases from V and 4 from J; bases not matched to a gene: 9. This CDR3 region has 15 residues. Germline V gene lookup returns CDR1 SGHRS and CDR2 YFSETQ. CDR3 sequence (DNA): TGCGCCAGCAGTTCCGGGACAGTGCCCGGAAACACCATATATTTT. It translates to CASSSGTVPGNTIYF.

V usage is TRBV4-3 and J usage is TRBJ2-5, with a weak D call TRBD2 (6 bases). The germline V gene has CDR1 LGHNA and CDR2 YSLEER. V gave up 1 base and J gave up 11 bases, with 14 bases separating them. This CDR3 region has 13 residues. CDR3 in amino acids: CASSQGLVNEQYF. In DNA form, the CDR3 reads TGCGCCAGCAGCCAAGGACTAGTGAATGAGCAGTACTTC.

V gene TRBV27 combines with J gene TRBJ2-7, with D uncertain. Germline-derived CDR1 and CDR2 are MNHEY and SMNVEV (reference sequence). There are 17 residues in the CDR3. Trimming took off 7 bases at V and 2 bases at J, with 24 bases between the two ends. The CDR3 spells CASIGPQRAAGPYEQYF. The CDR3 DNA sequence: TGTGCCAGCATAGGCCCCCAACGGGCCGCTGGACCCTACGAGCAGTACTTC.

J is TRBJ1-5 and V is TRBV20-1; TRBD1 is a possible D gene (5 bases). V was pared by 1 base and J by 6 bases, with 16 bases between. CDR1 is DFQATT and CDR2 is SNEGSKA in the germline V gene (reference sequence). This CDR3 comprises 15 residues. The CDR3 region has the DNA TGCAGTGCTAGAGTTTGGCAGGGTGTAACTCAGCCCCAGCATTTT. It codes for CSARVWQGVTQPQHF.

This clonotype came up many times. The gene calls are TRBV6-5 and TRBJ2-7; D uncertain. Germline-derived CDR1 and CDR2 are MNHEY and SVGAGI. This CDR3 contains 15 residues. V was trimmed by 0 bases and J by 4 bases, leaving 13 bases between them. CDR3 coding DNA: TGTGCCAGCAGTTACTCGGTTAGCCAAAGATACGAGCAGTACTTC. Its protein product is CASSYSVSQRYEQYF.

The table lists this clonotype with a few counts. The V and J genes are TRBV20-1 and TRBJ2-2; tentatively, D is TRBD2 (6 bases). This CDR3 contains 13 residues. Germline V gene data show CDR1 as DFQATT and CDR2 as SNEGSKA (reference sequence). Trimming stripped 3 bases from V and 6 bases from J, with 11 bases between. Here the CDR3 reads CSASPRGAGELFF. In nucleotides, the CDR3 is TGCAGTGCTAGCCCCCGCGGGGCCGGGGAGCTGTTTTTT.

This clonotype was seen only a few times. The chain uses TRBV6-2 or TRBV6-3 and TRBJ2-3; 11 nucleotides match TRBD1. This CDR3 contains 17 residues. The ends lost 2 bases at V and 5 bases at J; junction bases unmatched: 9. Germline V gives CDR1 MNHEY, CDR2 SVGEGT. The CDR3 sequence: CASSYQSGTGGGDTQYF. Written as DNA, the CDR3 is TGTGCCAGCAGTTACCAGAGCGGGACAGGGGGAGGAGATACGCAGTATTTT.

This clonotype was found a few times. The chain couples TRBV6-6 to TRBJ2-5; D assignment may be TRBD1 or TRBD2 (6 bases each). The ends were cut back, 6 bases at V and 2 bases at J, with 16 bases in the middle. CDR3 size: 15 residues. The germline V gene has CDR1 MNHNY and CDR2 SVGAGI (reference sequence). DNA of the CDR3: TGTGCCAGCAGAAAAATTCGAGGGGGGCAAGAGACCCAGTACTTC. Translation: CASRKIRGGQETQYF.

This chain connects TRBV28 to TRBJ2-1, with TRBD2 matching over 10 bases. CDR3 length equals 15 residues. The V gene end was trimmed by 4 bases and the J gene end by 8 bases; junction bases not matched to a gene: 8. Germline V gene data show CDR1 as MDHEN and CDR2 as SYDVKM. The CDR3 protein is CASSSPSGSSYEQFF. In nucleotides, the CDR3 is TGTGCCAGCAGTTCCCCTAGCGGGAGTTCCTATGAGCAGTTCTTC.

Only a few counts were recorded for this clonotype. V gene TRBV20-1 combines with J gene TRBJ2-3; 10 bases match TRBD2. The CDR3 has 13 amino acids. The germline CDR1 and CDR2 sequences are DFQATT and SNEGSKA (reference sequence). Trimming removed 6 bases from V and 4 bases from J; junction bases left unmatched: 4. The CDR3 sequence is CSARTSGPDTQYF. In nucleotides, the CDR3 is TGCAGTGCCCGGACTAGCGGTCCAGATACGCAGTATTTT.

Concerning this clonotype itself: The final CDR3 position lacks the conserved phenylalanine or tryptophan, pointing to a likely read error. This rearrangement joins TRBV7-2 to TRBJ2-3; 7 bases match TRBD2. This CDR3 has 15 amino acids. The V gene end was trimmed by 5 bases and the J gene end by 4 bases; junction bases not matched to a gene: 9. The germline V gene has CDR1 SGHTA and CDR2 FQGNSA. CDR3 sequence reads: CASSAQAGIADTQYI. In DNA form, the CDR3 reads TGTGCCAGCAGCGCCCAAGCGGGAATCGCAGATACGCAGTATATT.

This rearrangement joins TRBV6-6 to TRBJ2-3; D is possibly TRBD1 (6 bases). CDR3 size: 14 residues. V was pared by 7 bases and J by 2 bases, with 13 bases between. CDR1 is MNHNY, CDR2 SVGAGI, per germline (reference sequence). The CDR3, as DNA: TGTGCCAGCACTAGACAGGACATCACAGATACGCAGTATTTT. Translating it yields CASTRQDITDTQYF.

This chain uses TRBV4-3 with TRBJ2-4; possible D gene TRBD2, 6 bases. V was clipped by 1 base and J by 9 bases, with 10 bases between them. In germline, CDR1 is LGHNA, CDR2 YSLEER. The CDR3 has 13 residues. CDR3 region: CASSQGRGLIQYF. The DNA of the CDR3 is TGCGCCAGCAGCCAAGGGAGGGGACTCATTCAGTACTTC.